These 10 T cell receptor beta chains came from one sample sequenced in a study of T cell repertoires in cytomegalovirus infection. Their target antigens are unknown. Using its own MiXCR run on the reads, TCRdb lists one record per CDR3 protein. The sample lists hundreds of thousands of distinct CDR3 sequences, approximately 33% occurring once. The specimen was cultured PBMCs, collected from culture after CMV antigen stimulation. Receptors originate from a human donor in good health (CMV status not recorded). Some clones in this sample may be carry-over from other donors' samples.

CDR3 protein: CASSLQGRHGYTF. CDR3 DNA: TGTGCCAGCAGTTTGCAGGGTCGGCATGGCTACACCTTC. The rearrangement joins TRBV27 to TRBJ1-2, with a possible D match to TRBD1 (5 bases). Germline CDR1 is MNHEY and CDR2 is SMNVEV (reference sequence). The CDR3 extends over 13 amino acids. V lost 3 bases, J lost 6 bases, and 11 bases lay in between.

This clonotype was found a few times. This chain uses TRBV6-1 with TRBJ2-7, with TRBD1 matching over 7 bases. Germline V lookup: CDR1 MNHNS, CDR2 SASEGT. Trimming removed 3 bases from V and 3 bases from J; junction bases left unmatched: 8. The CDR3 loop spans 15 amino acids. The DNA for the CDR3 is TGTGCCAGCAGTGATTTGGTGCCAGGGGGCTACGAGCAGTACTTC. Protein: CASSDLVPGGYEQYF.

This clonotype was recorded only once. The rearrangement links TRBV19 to TRBJ2-3; 7 nucleotides line up with TRBD2. CDR3 length: 14 residues. Germline lookup yields CDR1 LNHDA and CDR2 SQIVND (reference sequence). Trimming removed 5 bases from V and 11 bases from J; junction bases left unmatched: 13. The CDR3 sequence is CASSGSSGASQQYF. The CDR3 coding sequence is TGTGCCAGTAGTGGGTCCAGCGGGGCAAGCCAGCAGTATTTT.

The V gene is TRBV6-2 or TRBV6-3, the J gene TRBJ2-5, with unresolved D. Germline CDR1 and CDR2: MNHEY and SVGEGT. There are 14 residues in the CDR3. V lost 7 bases to trimming and J lost 5 bases, with 17 bases between them. The CDR3 DNA reads TGTGCCAGCACCCCGCGGCTCCGCCAGGAGACCCAGTACTTC. Translation gives CASTPRLRQETQYF.

V gene TRBV20-1 combines with J gene TRBJ1-6; 7 bases align to TRBD1. CDR3 length equals 13 residues. CDR1 and CDR2 (germline): DFQATT, SNEGSKA (reference sequence). The V gene end was trimmed by 6 bases and the J gene end by 7 bases; junction bases not matched to a gene: 6. In DNA, the CDR3 is TGCAGTGCCCGGGACAGCGTGAATTCACCCCTCCACTTT. As protein: CSARDSVNSPLHF.

The chain employs TRBV6-1 and TRBJ2-3; tentatively, D is TRBD1 (6 bases). CDR3 length: 14 amino acids. Germline assignment: CDR1 MNHNS and CDR2 SASEGT. Trimming took off 6 bases at V and 0 bases at J, with 10 bases between the two ends. The CDR3 region is CASRDRISTDTQYF. As DNA, the CDR3 is TGTGCCAGCAGGGACAGAATAAGCACAGATACGCAGTATTTT.

The chain carries TRBV5-4 and TRBJ2-5; TRBD1 agrees at 9 bases. V trimming: 1 base; J trimming: 1 base; junction bases outside the gene matches: 8. This CDR3 region has 17 residues. Germline CDR1 is SGHNT and CDR2 is YYREEE (reference sequence). For the CDR3, the DNA is TGTGCCAGCAGCTTGAAGGGGACAGGGAGATTCCAAGAGACCCAGTACTTC. This translates into CASSLKGTGRFQETQYF.

The rearrangement joins TRBV2 to TRBJ2-5; D unclear. The CDR3 runs 15 residues. Germline CDR1 reads SNHLY; CDR2 reads FYNNEI. V was shortened by 4 bases and J by 1 base, with 13 bases between the two germline ends. This CDR3 is CASSVGPHLQETQYF. Here the CDR3 DNA reads TGTGCCAGCAGTGTCGGGCCGCACCTCCAAGAGACCCAGTACTTC.

Of note for this clonotype: One end of the junction varies from germline; a read error may be responsible. This chain links TRBV6-6 with TRBJ2-4; D not resolved. CDR1 is MNHNY and CDR2 is SVGAGI in the germline V gene (reference sequence). This CDR3 spans 13 amino acids. This CDR3 is CASSFQAQNIQYF. CDR3 nucleotide sequence: TGTGCCAGCAGTTTCCAAGCCCAAAACATTCAGTACTTC.

This clonotype has a count of ten or more. The CDR3: CASSAYGGLDGYTF. Here the CDR3 DNA reads TGTGCCAGCAGCGCCTACGGGGGGCTCGATGGCTACACCTTC. J is TRBJ1-2 and V is TRBV7-2, with D tentatively TRBD1 (6 bases). Per germline, CDR1 SGHTA and CDR2 FQGNSA. The CDR3 loop spans 14 amino acids. V was clipped by 5 bases and J by 6 bases, with 16 bases between them.